The rows below give T cell receptor beta chains drawn from one sample of a study of patients and donors after allogeneic stem cell transplantation. TCRdb reprocessed the RT-PCR reads with MiXCR, giving one entry per CDR3 protein. Among 1,500 to 2,000 distinct CDR3 sequences listed, over 12% were seen once. The specimen was blood, either unsorted or a sorted T cell fraction (not recorded which). The source of these receptors is a human donor who was either an allogeneic HSCT recipient or a stem cell or donor lymphocyte infusion donor (not recorded which). It is not recorded whose cells these are; they may come from a transplant donor. CDR3s include the opening cysteine and the closing phenylalanine or tryptophan. The D gene is left open where the match is weak. Clone size is given for some rows only: seen once, a few or many times, or a class if the clone is expanded.

cdr3_nt	cdr3_aa	clone_size	d_call	v_call	j_call
TGTGCCAGCAGCTTAGTTGGCGGTTACAATGAGCAGTTCTTC	CASSLVGGYNEQFF	few	-	TRBV11-2	TRBJ2-1
TGTGCCAGCAGCTTAGGAGGCGGAGAAAAACTGTTTTTT	CASSLGGGEKLFF	-	-	TRBV7-2	TRBJ1-4
TGTGCCAGCAGTTTGGTACAGGGCGAGCAGCCCCAGCATTTT	CASSLVQGEQPQHF	large	-	TRBV28	TRBJ1-5
TGTGCCAGCAGTCCGCCGAACGACAATGAGCAGTTCTTC	CASSPPNDNEQFF	medium-sized	-	TRBV12-3/TRBV12-4	TRBJ2-1
TGTGCCAGCAGTTACGAGGGAGACACTGAAGCTTTCTTT	CASSYEGDTEAFF	few	-	TRBV6-5	TRBJ1-1
TGTGCCAGCAGGGATCCCCGCTGGAATTCACCCCTCCACTTT	CASRDPRWNSPLHF	few	-	TRBV7-6	TRBJ1-6
TGTGCCAGCAGTTTATGGACTAGCGGAAGCACAGATACGCAGTATTTT	CASSLWTSGSTDTQYF	large	TRBD2	TRBV12-3/TRBV12-4	TRBJ2-3
TGTGCCACCTCCACAGGGAGGTACAATGAGCAGTTCTTC	CATSTGRYNEQFF	-	-	TRBV7-3	TRBJ2-1
TGTGCCAGCAGCGGGACGGCTAGCACAGATACGCAGTATTTT	CASSGTASTDTQYF	-	-	TRBV11-1	TRBJ2-3
TGTAGAGTAGGGAACACTGAAGCTTTCTTT	CRVGNTEAFF	few	-	TRBV30	TRBJ1-1
TGCGCCAGCCTAGGACAGGGGTACAATGAGCAGTTCTTC	CASLGQGYNEQFF	-	TRBD1	TRBV5-1	TRBJ2-1